These 32 T cell receptor beta chains share one sample of origin, sequenced in a study of blood T cells in healthy people across ages. A second PCR, run for about 7 to 12 cycles, used a sample-barcoded 5' primer plus a J-beta primer mix. TCRdb fed the 5' RACE reads into MiXCR, producing one record per CDR3 protein. The table includes 1.5 million to 2 million distinct CDR3 sequences, roughly 27% detected once. The sequencing sample was made of blood. All receptors come from a woman in her thirties in good health.

The rearrangement uses TRBV2 and TRBJ2-2, with D unclear. CDR3 length: 11 residues. Trimming stripped 4 bases from V and 7 bases from J, with 4 bases between. Germline lookup yields CDR1 SNHLY and CDR2 FYNNEI. Here the CDR3 reads CASSVRGELFF. CDR3 sequence (DNA): TGTGCCAGCAGTGTCCGCGGGGAGCTGTTTTTT.

This clonotype was seen a handful of times. The V gene is TRBV15, the J gene TRBJ1-5; perhaps TRBD1 as D (5 bases). The germline V gene has CDR1 LNHNV and CDR2 YYDKDF (reference sequence). V gave up 0 bases and J gave up 0 bases, with 9 bases separating them. The CDR3 loop spans 16 amino acids. The CDR3 reads CATSREKTVSNQPQHF. The DNA of the CDR3 is TGTGCCACCAGCAGAGAGAAGACAGTTAGCAATCAGCCCCAGCATTTT.

This clonotype occurred a few times. CDR3 sequence: CASSLTSGRRDTQYF. In DNA, the CDR3 is TGTGCCAGCAGTTTAACTAGCGGGAGGCGGGATACGCAGTATTTT. The V and J genes are TRBV12-3 or TRBV12-4 and TRBJ2-3; 12 bases are shared with TRBD2. The CDR3 extends over 15 amino acids. The V gene end was trimmed by 2 bases and the J gene end by 6 bases; junction bases not matched to a gene: 3.

The chain links TRBV20-1 to TRBJ2-1; D remains ambiguous. The CDR3 length is 14 residues. Germline V gene lookup returns CDR1 DFQATT and CDR2 SNEGSKA (reference sequence). With 1 base removed from V and 8 bases from J, the gap between germline ends came to 15 bases. CDR3 bases: TGCAGTGCTAGAGGAGCAGCAGCCCTCGATGAGCAGTTCTTC. Protein: CSARGAAALDEQFF.

The chain carries TRBV27 and TRBJ1-6; TRBD1 might be the D (5 bases). The germline CDR1 and CDR2 sequences are MNHEY and SMNVEV (reference sequence). V lost 9 bases and J lost 8, with 14 bases in between. This CDR3 has 13 residues. The CDR3 here is CARAPREDSPLHF. The DNA of the CDR3 is TGTGCCAGGGCACCCAGGGAAGATTCACCCCTCCACTTT.

V usage is TRBV20-1 and J usage is TRBJ2-7; no clear D. The J call may be mistaken, given a closer DNA end match to TRBJ2-5. The CDR3 has 11 amino acids. Germline values: CDR1 DFQATT, CDR2 SNEGSKA (reference sequence). CDR3 loop: CSAKSRETQYF. CDR3 bases: TGCAGTGCTAAGAGTCGAGAGACCCAGTACTTC.

Turning to this clonotype: A much larger clone sits a single nucleotide away, making a read error possible. V usage is TRBV6-5 and J usage is TRBJ2-4; 13 bases are a match to TRBD2. The CDR3 spans 14 residues. Trimming removed 7 bases from V and 13 bases from J; junction bases left unmatched: 10. CDR1 is MNHEY, CDR2 SVGAGI, per germline. The CDR3 region has the DNA TGTGCCAGCACGGGACTAGCGGGGCTGAATGAGCAGTACTTC. Its protein is CASTGLAGLNEQYF.

This clonotype showed up many times. J is TRBJ2-3 and V is TRBV5-1, with 9 nucleotides matching TRBD2. The CDR3 covers 15 residues. From germline, CDR1 is SGHRS and CDR2 YFSETQ. V trimming: 3 bases; J trimming: 2 bases; junction bases outside the gene matches: 4. CDR3 sequence (DNA): TGCGCCAGCAGCTCGACTAGCGGCTTCACAGATACGCAGTATTTT. Amino acid sequence: CASSSTSGFTDTQYF.

Regarding this clonotype: Sequence at one end of the junction differs from germline and may be a read error. In DNA form, the CDR3 reads TGTGCCATCAGCTCGGGACTAGCGGCCTACGAGCAGTACTTC. Translated, it gives CAISSGLAAYEQYF. J is TRBJ2-7 and V is TRBV7-2, with 11 positions matching TRBD2. Germline-derived CDR1 and CDR2 are SGHTA and FQGNSA. The CDR3 totals 14 residues.

V gene TRBV3-1 combines with J gene TRBJ2-3, with 9 bases lining up with TRBD2. Germline lookup yields CDR1 LGHDT and CDR2 YNNKEL (reference sequence). The CDR3 covers 17 residues. The ends lost 0 bases at V and 2 bases at J; junction bases unmatched: 6. CDR3 DNA sequence: TGTGCCAGCAGCCAAGACCTAGCGGGGACACCCACAGATACGCAGTATTTT. It codes for CASSQDLAGTPTDTQYF.

The V call is TRBV19, the J call TRBJ1-5; D is undetermined. CDR1 is LNHDA and CDR2 is SQIVND in the germline V gene (reference sequence). This CDR3 comprises 15 residues. V lost 6 bases and J lost 1, with 13 bases in between. CDR3 coding DNA: TGTGCCAGTAGGAAAGGTGTCAGGAGCAATCAGCCCCAGCATTTT. It is translated as CASRKGVRSNQPQHF.

On this clonotype itself: A much more abundant neighbour one base away suggests this may be a read error. This chain uses TRBV7-2 with TRBJ2-5; D remains ambiguous. The CDR3 is 12 residues long. With 4 bases removed from V and 11 bases from J, the gap between germline ends came to 14 bases. Germline values: CDR1 SGHTA, CDR2 FQGNSA. In DNA form, the CDR3 reads TGTGCCAGCAGCTCCCAGATAGATGAGCAGTACTTC. This encodes CASSSQIDEQYF. The complete variable domain, with remaining parts taken from reference TRBV7-2 and TRBJ2-5, reads GAGVSQSPSNKVTEKGKDVELRCDPISGHTALYWYRQSLGQGLEFLIYFQGNSAPDKSGLPSDRFSAERTGGSVSTLTIQRTQQEDSAVYLCASSSQIDEQYFGPGTRLLVL.

This clonotype was recorded once. This rearrangement joins TRBV5-1 to TRBJ2-2; D call uncertain. V was pared by 5 bases and J by 2 bases, with 10 bases between. CDR3 size: 14 residues. CDR1 SGHRS and CDR2 YFSETQ come from the germline V gene. CDR3 amino acids: CASRNTPNTGELFF. DNA of the CDR3: TGCGCCAGCAGAAATACCCCTAACACCGGGGAGCTGTTTTTT.

Points on this clonotype: This clone may be a read error of a much larger clone one base away. This chain uses TRBV7-9 with TRBJ2-7, with 8 nucleotides matching TRBD2. The CDR3 length is 14 residues. Trimming removed 5 bases from V and 2 bases from J; junction bases left unmatched: 5. Germline V gene sequence: CDR1 SEHNR, CDR2 FQNEAQ (reference sequence). CDR3 protein: CASSVSGVTYEQYF. The CDR3 nucleotides are TGTGCCAGCAGCGTTAGCGGGGTCACCTACGAGCAGTACTTC.

The CDR3 loop is CSARLAGRQEQFF. The CDR3, as DNA: TGCAGTGCTAGACTAGCGGGGAGGCAGGAGCAGTTCTTC. The chain combines TRBV20-1 with TRBJ2-1, with TRBD2 matching over 9 bases. In germline, CDR1 is DFQATT, CDR2 SNEGSKA (reference sequence). The CDR3 is 13 residues long. Unmatched junction bases numbered 6, after V lost 2 bases and J lost 10 bases.

This clonotype appeared a single time. This CDR3 fails to terminate in the conserved phenylalanine or tryptophan, so it likely reflects a read error. The rearrangement joins TRBV20-1 to TRBJ1-1; D is perhaps TRBD1 (6 bases). Trimming left V 0 bases short and J 1 base short, with 9 bases between. From germline, CDR1 is DFQATT and CDR2 SNEGSKA (reference sequence). This CDR3 has 14 amino acids. CDR3 nucleotide sequence: TGCAGTGCTAGAGATCAGGGGAGGAACACTGAAGCTTTCTAT. Residues: CSARDQGRNTEAFY.

The CDR3 sequence: CASSNGLAGGRVDEQYF. The CDR3 region has the DNA TGTGCCAGCAGTAACGGACTAGCGGGAGGACGGGTCGATGAGCAGTACTTC. This chain connects TRBV12-3 or TRBV12-4 to TRBJ2-5, with 14 bases fitting TRBD2. The CDR3 extends over 17 amino acids. V lost 5 bases, J lost 11 bases, and 16 bases stayed unmatched.

There are many counts of this clonotype. This chain links TRBV7-3 with TRBJ2-7, with 7 bases fitting TRBD2. CDR1 SGHTA and CDR2 FQGTGA come from the germline V gene. V shed 2 bases, J shed 3 bases, and the junction held 7 bases outside the gene matches. The CDR3 runs to 15 residues. The CDR3 is CASSLVGGDNYEQYF. CDR3 coding DNA: TGTGCCAGCAGCTTAGTTGGGGGGGATAACTACGAGCAGTACTTC. The entire variable domain, with the rest obtained from reference TRBV7-3 and TRBJ2-7, is as follows: GAGVSQTPSNKVTEKGKYVELRCDPISGHTALYWYRQSLGQGPEFLIYFQGTGAADDSGLPNDRFFAVRPEGSVSTLKIQRTERGDSAVYLCASSLVGGDNYEQYFGPGTRLTVT.

The sample holds one count of this clonotype. The J gene is TRBJ1-4, the V gene TRBV3-1; D is ambiguous. Germline lookup yields CDR1 LGHDT and CDR2 YNNKEL (reference sequence). This CDR3 is 13 amino acids long. V gave up 3 bases and J gave up 8 bases, with 10 bases separating them. The CDR3 here is CASSQDVREKLFF. CDR3 DNA: TGTGCCAGCAGCCAGGATGTGAGAGAAAAACTGTTTTTT. Full variable domain (rest looked up from reference TRBV3-1 and TRBJ1-4): DTAVSQTPKYLVTQMGNDKSIKCEQNLGHDTMYWYKQDSKKFLKIMFSYNNKELIINETVPNRFSPKSPDKAHLNLHINSLELGDSAVYFCASSQDVREKLFFGSGTQLSVL.

This rearrangement joins TRBV28 to TRBJ1-5; TRBD1 matches at 9 bases. Per the germline V gene, CDR1 is MDHEN and CDR2 is SYDVKM. The V gene end was trimmed by 6 bases and the J gene end by 4 bases; junction bases not matched to a gene: 7. This CDR3 has 15 residues. CDR3 protein: CASSPQGATNQPQHF. Here the CDR3 DNA reads TGTGCCAGCAGCCCACAGGGGGCTACGAATCAGCCCCAGCATTTT.

This chain links TRBV29-1 with TRBJ2-1; D is possibly TRBD1 or TRBD2 (5 bases each). Germline assignment: CDR1 SQVTM and CDR2 ANQGSEA. This CDR3 has 11 amino acids. Trimming shortened V by 6 bases and J by 6 bases, and 9 bases separated the two germline ends. As DNA, the CDR3 is TGCAGCGTGGGGACCTTCAATGAGCAGTTCTTC. This sequence encodes CSVGTFNEQFF.

This clonotype was seen repeatedly, ten times or more. The V and J genes are TRBV5-1 and TRBJ2-7, with a possible D match to TRBD1 (7 bases). This CDR3 contains 15 residues. Germline V gives CDR1 SGHRS, CDR2 YFSETQ. V was cut by 5 bases and J by 4 bases, with 19 bases left in between. The CDR3 nucleotides read TGCGCCAGCAGACGGGCGACAGGGAGGCTATACGAGCAGTACTTC. It specifies CASRRATGRLYEQYF.

The CDR3 bases are TGTGCCAGCAGTGAGAGGGCAGGAAATCAGCCCCAGCATTTT. Translating gives CASSERAGNQPQHF. J is TRBJ1-5 and V is TRBV2, with D unresolved. This CDR3 is built from 14 residues. The V end lost 3 bases, the J end lost 4 bases, and 10 bases lay between the germline ends. Germline V gene lookup returns CDR1 SNHLY and CDR2 FYNNEI.

The chain joins TRBV6-1 to TRBJ1-5; D not resolved. The CDR3 is 13 amino acids. V lost 6 bases and J lost 7, with 13 bases in between. CDR1 and CDR2 from the germline V gene are MNHNS and SASEGT. CDR3 in amino acids: CASRESNPQPQHF. The CDR3 nucleotides are TGTGCCAGCAGGGAGAGTAATCCCCAGCCCCAGCATTTT.

CDR3 coding DNA: TGCAGTGTTCCACAAAGCGGGACTCTACAAGAGACCCAGTACTTC. Protein product: CSVPQSGTLQETQYF. The chain links TRBV20-1 to TRBJ2-5, with 7 bases matching TRBD2. In germline, CDR1 is DFQATT, CDR2 SNEGSKA (reference sequence). This CDR3 comprises 15 residues. V lost 7 bases and J lost 2; bases outside the gene matches: 13.

In the case of this clonotype: At one end, the junction sequence differs from germline, possibly due to a read error. The chain carries TRBV5-5 and TRBJ2-5; D gene unclear. This CDR3 has 14 amino acids. The germline gives CDR1 SGHKS, CDR2 YYEKEE (reference sequence). This chain's CDR3 is CASSRTADQETQYF. The CDR3 DNA is TGTGCCAGCAGCCGTACGGCTGACCAGGAGACCCAGTACTTC.

This clonotype appeared a few times. This may be a read error: a much more frequent sequence differs by one nucleotide. This chain connects TRBV28 to TRBJ2-7; 10 nucleotides line up with TRBD2. V gave up 6 bases and J gave up 7 bases; unmatched junction bases: 9. CDR1 is MDHEN, CDR2 SYDVKM, per germline. The CDR3 sequence is 14 residues long. The CDR3 loop reads CASRLAGGLDEQYF. The CDR3 nucleotides are TGTGCCAGCAGATTAGCGGGGGGTTTGGATGAGCAGTACTTC. Looking up the rest from reference TRBV28 and TRBJ2-7 gives the full variable domain: DVKVTQSSRYLVKRTGEKVFLECVQDMDHENMFWYRQDPGLGLRLIYFSYDVKMKEKGDIPEGYSVSREKKERFSLILESASTNQTSMYLCASRLAGGLDEQYFGPGTRLTVT.

The table lists this clonotype with many counts. The chain couples TRBV29-1 to TRBJ2-7; possible D gene TRBD2, 5 bases. Germline values: CDR1 SQVTM, CDR2 ANQGSEA. The V end was cut by 7 bases, the J end by 12 bases, with 19 bases between. This CDR3 region has 11 residues. The CDR3 sequence is CSANKAEVMYF. For the CDR3, the DNA is TGCAGCGCCAACAAAGCGGAAGTAATGTACTTC.

This clonotype has just a few counts. The gene calls are TRBV25-1 and TRBJ2-5, with 11 bases aligning to TRBD2. The CDR3 extends over 17 amino acids. V shed 6 bases and J 1 base; nucleotides not matched to a gene: 10. Germline V gives CDR1 MGHDK, CDR2 SYGVNS. For the CDR3, the DNA is TGTGCCAGCAGCATGGGAGGACTAGCGGGCTCCCAAGAGACCCAGTACTTC. Its protein is CASSMGGLAGSQETQYF.

This clonotype has a handful of counts. V usage is TRBV9 and J usage is TRBJ2-7, with 7 nucleotides matching TRBD2. V shed 4 bases, J shed 6 bases, and the junction held 7 bases outside the gene matches. Germline loops: CDR1 SGDLS, CDR2 YYNGEE. The CDR3 spans 13 residues. The CDR3 reads CASSTTGGGEQYF. The CDR3 nucleotides read TGTGCCAGCAGCACCACGGGAGGAGGCGAGCAGTACTTC.

The chain carries TRBV27 and TRBJ1-1, with D possibly being TRBD1 (5 bases). The CDR3 has 15 amino acids. The V gene's germline CDR1 is MNHEY and CDR2 SMNVEV (reference sequence). V was cut by 1 base and J by 2 bases, with 11 bases left in between. The CDR3 DNA reads as TGTGCCAGCAGTTTATTGGGCAGGGCTAACACTGAAGCTTTCTTT. This codes for CASSLLGRANTEAFF.

The chain couples TRBV29-1 to TRBJ2-1; 9 nucleotides agree with TRBD2. In germline, CDR1 is SQVTM, CDR2 ANQGSEA. This CDR3 comprises 14 residues. V gave up 7 bases and J gave up 7 bases; unmatched junction bases: 11. The CDR3 here is CSGGRAGGWNEQFF. The CDR3, as DNA: TGCAGCGGGGGGCGTGCGGGAGGGTGGAATGAGCAGTTCTTC.